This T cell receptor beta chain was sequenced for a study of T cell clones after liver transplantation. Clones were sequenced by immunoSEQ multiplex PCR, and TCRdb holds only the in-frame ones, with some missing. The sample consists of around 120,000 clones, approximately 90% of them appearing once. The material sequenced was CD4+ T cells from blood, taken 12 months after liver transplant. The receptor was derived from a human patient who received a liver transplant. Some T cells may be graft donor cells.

The CDR3: CASKPPRSSYEQYF. The CDR3 bases are TGTGCCAGCAAACCTCCCCGGAGCTCCTACGAGCAGTACTTC. This chain links TRBV6-5 with TRBJ2-7; D uncertain. The CDR3 sequence is 14 residues long. Germline lookup yields CDR1 MNHEY and CDR2 SVGAGI. Trimming took 7 bases from V and 0 from J, leaving 13 bases between them.